Listed here are 7 T cell receptor beta chains from one sample, sequenced in a study of shared clonotypes between healthy human individuals. Clones were sequenced by immunoSEQ multiplex PCR, and TCRdb holds only the in-frame ones, with some missing. This sample has roughly 1,500,000 clones, with around 98.5% found just once. The specimen was naive CD4+ T cells sorted from blood. Subset: CD45RA+ positively selected. Receptors were obtained from a man aged 25-40 years in good health.

The chain links TRBV9 to TRBJ2-5; no firm D call. Per germline, CDR1 SGDLS and CDR2 YYNGEE. The CDR3 length is 15 residues. The V and J ends lost 8 bases and 1 base respectively, with 18 bases between them. CDR3 DNA: TGTGCCAGTTCCCCTTTAGGAGTGTCCCAAGAGACCCAGTACTTC. Translation gives CASSPLGVSQETQYF.

J is TRBJ2-7 and V is TRBV18; unclear D gene. Germline lookup yields CDR1 KGHSH and CDR2 LQKENI. The CDR3 has 13 amino acids. V gave up 0 bases and J gave up 6 bases, with 9 bases separating them. CDR3 in DNA: TGTGCCAGCTCACCACCGGGTACTTTCGAGCAGTACTTC. Translating it yields CASSPPGTFEQYF.

The V call is TRBV11-2, the J call TRBJ2-5, with TRBD2 identical over 8 bases. Trimming took 5 bases from V and 4 from J; bases not matched to a gene: 9. This CDR3 is 15 amino acids long. Germline values: CDR1 SGHAT, CDR2 FQNNGV. CDR3 loop: CASSTLHGRGETQYF. In nucleotides, the CDR3 is TGTGCCAGCAGCACCTTACACGGGAGGGGAGAGACCCAGTACTTC.

The chain carries TRBV28 and TRBJ2-7; D might be TRBD1 (5 bases). Trimming stripped 5 bases from V and 5 bases from J, with 16 bases between. Germline V CDR1 and CDR2: MDHEN, SYDVKM. The CDR3 is 14 residues long. CDR3 DNA sequence: TGTGCCAGCAGTGCAGGGTCCGCTAGTCACGAGCAGTACTTC. Protein product: CASSAGSASHEQYF.

To note about this clone: The junction departs from germline at one end; a sequencing error may be responsible. This rearrangement joins TRBV29-1 to TRBJ2-7; 8 nucleotides align to TRBD1. This CDR3 is 15 amino acids long. The germline V gene encodes CDR1 SQVTM and CDR2 ANQGSEA. The CDR3 loop reads CSVEVGAGGAYEQYF. The CDR3 coding sequence is TGCAGCGTCGAAGTGGGCGCAGGGGGCGCGTACGAGCAGTACTTC.

This chain uses TRBV5-6 with TRBJ1-2, with 9 bases that match TRBD1. The CDR3 covers 14 residues. The junction had 6 bases not matched to a gene; V was cut back by 5 bases and J by 4 bases. Germline assignment: CDR1 SGHDT and CDR2 YYEEEE. CDR3 sequence: CASRGQGRAYGYTF. CDR3 coding DNA: TGTGCCAGCAGGGGACAGGGAAGGGCCTATGGCTACACCTTC.

The chain is built from TRBV28 and TRBJ2-1; D not resolved. The length of the CDR3 is 12 residues. Germline V gene lookup returns CDR1 MDHEN and CDR2 SYDVKM. Trimming pared 6 bases from V and 8 bases from J, leaving 11 bases between. The CDR3: CASSQVMDEQFF. DNA for the CDR3: TGTGCCAGCAGCCAGGTTATGGATGAGCAGTTCTTC.